The 7 T cell receptor beta chains listed next were all sequenced from one sample in a study of regulatory T cells in long-lasting Graves disease. Building of the TCR beta libraries involved iRepertoire HTBI primers and Arm-PCR of CDR3 regions. TCRdb re-analysed the multiplex PCR reads in MiXCR, keeping a single row per CDR3 protein. Here the sample spans 350,000 to 450,000 distinct CDR3 sequences, approximately 25% being singletons. Sample time point: persistent/refractory GD, antithyroid drugs over 5 years with positive TRAb. PBMCs were the source of the RNA used for TCR sequencing. The sample was peripheral blood mononuclear cells (PBMCs), taken when the disease was refractory, from a patient treated with antithyroid drugs. The receptors come from a woman aged 40 to 55 with Graves disease.

This clonotype was found many times. The chain couples TRBV12-3 or TRBV12-4 to TRBJ1-5; TRBD1 might be the D (6 bases). Trimming removed 3 bases from V and 6 bases from J, with 18 bases in between. The CDR3 runs 16 residues. CDR3 loop: CASSFLFGQSTQPQHF. The CDR3 DNA reads as TGTGCCAGCAGTTTTCTATTCGGACAGAGTACTCAGCCCCAGCATTTT.

The chain joins TRBV10-3 to TRBJ1-1; no reliable D call. CDR3 length: 14 residues. Trimming removed 7 bases at V and 3 bases at J, with 15 bases between. Germline assignment: CDR1 ENHRY and CDR2 SYGVKD. CDR3 region: CAIKRTPGDTEAFF. The CDR3 DNA is TGTGCCATCAAGAGAACACCGGGCGACACTGAAGCTTTCTTT.

This clonotype occurred many times. The chain joins TRBV2 to TRBJ1-4; D is uncertain. Germline lookup yields CDR1 SNHLY and CDR2 FYNNEI. The CDR3 sequence is 13 residues long. V dropped 4 bases and J dropped 5 bases, with 8 bases sitting between them. CDR3 protein: CASSGRSNEKLFF. The CDR3 region has the DNA TGTGCCAGCAGTGGGAGATCCAATGAAAAACTGTTTTTT.

The V gene is TRBV6-9, the J gene TRBJ1-5; D unclear. CDR1 and CDR2 (germline): MNHGY, SVAAGI. The CDR3 totals 16 residues. Trimming removed 3 bases at V and 6 bases at J, with 18 bases between. CDR3 loop: CASSYGAPEAGQPQHF. CDR3 coding DNA: TGTGCCAGCAGTTACGGTGCGCCCGAAGCAGGTCAGCCCCAGCATTTT.

The chain carries TRBV3-1 and TRBJ1-6, with D maybe TRBD1 (6 bases). CDR1 and CDR2 (germline): LGHDT, YNNKEL (reference sequence). This CDR3 has 15 residues. V was clipped by 1 base and J by 6 bases, with 10 bases between them. CDR3 bases: TGTGCCAGCAGCCAAGGAGCAGGGGTTAATTCACCCCTCCACTTT. Translated, it gives CASSQGAGVNSPLHF. The whole variable domain, filled in from reference TRBV3-1 and TRBJ1-6, reads DTAVSQTPKYLVTQMGNDKSIKCEQNLGHDTMYWYKQDSKKFLKIMFSYNNKELIINETVPNRFSPKSPDKAHLNLHINSLELGDSAVYFCASSQGAGVNSPLHFGNGTRLTVT.

This chain connects TRBV5-1 to TRBJ2-5; 8 bases agree with TRBD1. The CDR3 is made up of 16 amino acids. Per germline, CDR1 SGHRS and CDR2 YFSETQ. The junction had 16 bases not matched to a gene; V was cut back by 7 bases and J by 5 bases. CDR3 residues: CASGTGTGFQGETQYF. The DNA for the CDR3 is TGCGCCAGCGGTACCGGGACAGGATTTCAGGGGGAGACCCAGTACTTC.

The chain is built from TRBV19 and TRBJ1-5; D unresolved. The CDR3 loop spans 14 amino acids. Deletions cut 3 bases from V and 3 bases from J, with 9 bases between. Germline V lookup: CDR1 LNHDA, CDR2 SQIVND (reference sequence). In nucleotides, the CDR3 is TGTGCCAGTAGTATCGGGTTTCACAATCAGCCCCAGCATTTT. Its translation is CASSIGFHNQPQHF.